This T cell receptor (beta chain) stems from a study of T-cell memory formation after mild COVID-19 (dated by TCRdb to the early 2020s). Background for the entire study: Most TCR sequence clusters were specific to one of the two donors. Two young, previously healthy adult volunteers made up the cohort, one male and one female. In two donors, T-cell clones that expanded and contracted after mild COVID-19 were followed by sequencing TCRalpha and TCRbeta repertoires longitudinally. The study at large found these results: The study included only a couple of mild cases, and larger cohorts that include severe cases with pre-infection samples were judged to be necessary. The detection of some responding clones in pre-infection memory suggests that pre-existing cross-reactive memory T cells joined the SARS-CoV-2 response. Clones that contracted from day 15 to 85 showed balanced CD4/CD8 phenotypes, whereas a second wave of clones that expanded from day 15 to 37 leaned towards CD4+. SARS-CoV-2 specificity was not confirmed for the second-wave clones peaking on day 37. Contracting CD4+ clones were located mainly in the CM and EM memory subsets, whereas CD8+ clones were found to be enriched in EMRA.

Instrument used: Illumina NovaSeq 6000. TCRalpha and TCRbeta cDNA libraries were built by 5'RACE with constant-segment primers, adding sample barcodes and unique molecular identifiers. RNA was extracted from every sample with Trizol reagent. The libraries were amplified in two PCR steps, and the second step added a second sample barcode and Illumina TruSeq adapters. Sequencing of the libraries was done on an Illumina NovaSeq, producing 2 x 150 bp paired-end reads. As for the original processing: The reads were demultiplexed and collapsed into UMI-guided consensus sequences using migec v1.2.7. Using mixcr v2.1.11, UMI consensuses were aligned to TRA and TRB V and J templates and then assembled into clonotypes. Expanded or contracted clonotypes were those called significant by both edgeR and NoisET, with noise models trained on biological replicates. For edgeR calls, the thresholds were a false discovery rate-adjusted p below 0.01 and a log2 fold-change of 1. As an exploratory analysis of dynamics, PCA with hierarchical clustering was applied to max-normalized trajectories of the 1000 most abundant clonotypes. The CD4 or CD8 phenotype of responding clones was assigned using the separately sequenced CD4+ and CD8+ repertoires. TCRdb reprocessed the public reads (quality trimming at Q25 with fastp, clone calling with MiXCR) and kept in-frame beta chains. Every entry covers one CDR3 protein and lists the most common genes and DNA from its rows. These V and J calls rely on TCRdb rather than the paper's analysis. The sample table contains over 130,000 distinct CDR3 sequences; only one count was recorded for 13% to 15% of them. The ten biggest clones cover around 30% of the sample.

This clonotype was observed many times. Its antigen is not yet known. Per-base qualities were not stored, and no clone one base away is much larger. Ficoll-Paque density gradient centrifugation was the method used to isolate PBMCs. Deletion took 0 bases off V and 0 bases off J, with a span of 5 bases between the germline ends. The CDR3 goes from the cysteine to the phenylalanine over 14 residues. Of the read, only the CDR3 DNA is kept; its 42 bases are in frame from base 1. The germline V gene encodes CDR1 SGHRS and CDR2 YFSETQ. Sequencing used PBMCs or a T cell subset sorted from them (not recorded which). Here the chain combines TRBV5-1 and TRBJ2-3; too little of a D gene remains to name it. This clonotype was sampled from an adult woman who had mild COVID-19 (a few samples of this study predate the infection). The sample titles of this study are shuffled in the database, so cell type and time point are left out; the donor was told from shared clones. DNA sequence: TGCGCCAGCAGCTTGGGACCGAGCACAGATACGCAGTATTTT. It is translated as CASSLGPSTDTQYF.